One T cell receptor beta chain is described in this entry. What it binds is not known. The sample is drawn from a study of T cell responses to AZD1222 COVID-19 vaccine. The study, taken as a whole, reports: Receipt of two AZD1222 doses was followed by a rise in Spike-specific TCR breadth and depth. Only 5 or 6 AZD1222 recipients were seropositive at baseline. The CD4 TCRs associated with vaccination extended across spike and predominated at 160-218 and 743-854.

Germline V gives CDR1 ENHRY, CDR2 SYGVKD. Trimming removed 3 bases at V and 2 bases at J, with 13 bases between. The CDR3 extends over 15 amino acids. The data were produced by immunoSEQ multiplex PCR, yet TCRdb's version contains in-frame clones alone and is incomplete. The data hold 60,000 to 100,000 clones, with 75% to 90% observed a single time. The starting material was peripheral blood, obtained on day 0 of AZD1222 vaccination. The origin of this receptor is an adult in good health. This chain connects TRBV10-3 to TRBJ1-2; D gene ambiguous. The DNA for the CDR3 is TGTGCCATCAGTGACTCGGACCGCCGAAACTATGGCTACACCTTC. Its protein is CAISDSDRRNYGYTF.